Given below is one TCR beta chain in context. With 5 bases clipped from V and 3 bases from J, the junction kept 23 bases outside the gene matches. CDR1 is KGHSH, CDR2 LQKENI, per germline. The CDR3 length is 20 residues. The data belong to a study of shared T cell receptors in the human thymus. Here immunoSEQ multiplex PCR was the method, and the copy in TCRdb shows in-frame clones only, minus some. The table records over 65,000 clones, 90% to 95% of them present only once. Sequencing was done on a sample of thymocytes. This clonotype was obtained from a human donor. The rearrangement joins TRBV18 to TRBJ2-7; 9 bases agree with TRBD1. The CDR3 here is CASSAPGQGLTSTPYYEQYF. Here the CDR3 DNA reads TGTGCCAGCTCAGCGCCGGGACAGGGCCTTACTAGTACCCCATACTACGAGCAGTACTTC.